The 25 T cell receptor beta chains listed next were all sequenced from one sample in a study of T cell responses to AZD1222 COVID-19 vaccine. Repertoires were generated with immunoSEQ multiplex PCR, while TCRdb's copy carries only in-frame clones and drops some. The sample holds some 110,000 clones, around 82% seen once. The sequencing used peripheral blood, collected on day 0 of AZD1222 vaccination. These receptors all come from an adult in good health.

For the CDR3, the DNA is TGCGCCAGCGCTAACCGGCCAGACCCCTACAATGAGCAGTTCTTC. Protein sequence: CASANRPDPYNEQFF. The J gene is TRBJ2-1, the V gene TRBV5-1; D is unclear. The CDR3 is 15 amino acids. In germline, CDR1 is SGHRS, CDR2 YFSETQ. Trimming pared 7 bases from V and 2 bases from J, leaving 16 bases between.

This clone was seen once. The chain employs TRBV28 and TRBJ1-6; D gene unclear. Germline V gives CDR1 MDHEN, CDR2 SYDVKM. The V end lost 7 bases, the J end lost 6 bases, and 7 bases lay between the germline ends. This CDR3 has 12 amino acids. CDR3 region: CASTGPNSPLHF. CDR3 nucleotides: TGTGCCAGCACAGGCCCTAATTCACCCCTCCACTTT.

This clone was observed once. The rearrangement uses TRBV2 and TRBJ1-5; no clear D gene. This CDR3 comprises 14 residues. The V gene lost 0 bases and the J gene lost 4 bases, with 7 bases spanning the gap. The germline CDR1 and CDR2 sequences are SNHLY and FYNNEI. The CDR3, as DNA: TGTGCCAGCAGTGAAGCTCTCTGGAATCAGCCCCAGCATTTT. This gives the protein CASSEALWNQPQHF.

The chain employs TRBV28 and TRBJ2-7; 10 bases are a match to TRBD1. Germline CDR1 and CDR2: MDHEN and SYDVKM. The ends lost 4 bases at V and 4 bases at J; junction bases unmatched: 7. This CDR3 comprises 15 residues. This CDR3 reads CASSSSTGGKYEQYF. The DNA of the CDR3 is TGTGCCAGCAGTTCCTCGACAGGGGGCAAGTACGAGCAGTACTTC.

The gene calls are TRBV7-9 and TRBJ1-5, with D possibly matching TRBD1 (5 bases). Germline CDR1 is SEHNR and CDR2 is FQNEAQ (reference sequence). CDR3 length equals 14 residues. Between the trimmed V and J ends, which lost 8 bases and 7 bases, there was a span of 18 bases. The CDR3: CASGSLGGGQPQHF. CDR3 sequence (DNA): TGTGCCAGCGGATCCCTTGGGGGGGGACAGCCCCAGCATTTT.

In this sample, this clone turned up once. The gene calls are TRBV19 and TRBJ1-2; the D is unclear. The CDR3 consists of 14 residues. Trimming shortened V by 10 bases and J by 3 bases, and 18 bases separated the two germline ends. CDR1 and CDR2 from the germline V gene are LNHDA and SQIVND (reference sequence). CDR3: CATKEGDRDYGYTF. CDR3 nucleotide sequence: TGTGCCACCAAAGAGGGAGACCGCGACTATGGCTACACCTTC.

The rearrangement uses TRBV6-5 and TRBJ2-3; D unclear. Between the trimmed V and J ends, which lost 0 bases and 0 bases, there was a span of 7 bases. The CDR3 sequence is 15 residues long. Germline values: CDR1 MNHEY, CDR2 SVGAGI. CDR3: CASSYSRVSTDTQYF. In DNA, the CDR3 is TGTGCCAGCAGTTACTCAAGAGTTAGCACAGATACGCAGTATTTT.

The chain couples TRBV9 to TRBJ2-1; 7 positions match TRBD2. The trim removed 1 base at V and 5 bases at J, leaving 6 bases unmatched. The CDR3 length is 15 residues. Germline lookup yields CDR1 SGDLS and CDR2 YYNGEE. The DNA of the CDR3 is TGTGCCAGCAGCGTAAGCGGGACTTTTCACAATGAGCAGTTCTTC. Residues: CASSVSGTFHNEQFF.

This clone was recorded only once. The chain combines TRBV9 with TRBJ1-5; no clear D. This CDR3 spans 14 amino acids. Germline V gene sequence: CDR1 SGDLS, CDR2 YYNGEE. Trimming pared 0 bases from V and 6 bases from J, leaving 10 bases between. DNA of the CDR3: TGTGCCAGCAGCGTAGGGACTGTAAGTCAGCCCCAGCATTTT. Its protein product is CASSVGTVSQPQHF. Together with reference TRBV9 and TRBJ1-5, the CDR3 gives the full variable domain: DSGVTQTPKHLITATGQRVTLRCSPRSGDLSVYWYQQSLDQGLQFLIQYYNGEERAKGNILERFSAQQFPDLHSELNLSSLELGDSALYFCASSVGTVSQPQHFGDGTRLSIL.

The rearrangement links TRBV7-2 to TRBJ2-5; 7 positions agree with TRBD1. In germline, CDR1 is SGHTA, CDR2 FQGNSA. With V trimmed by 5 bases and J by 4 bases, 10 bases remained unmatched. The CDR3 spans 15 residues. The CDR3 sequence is CASSRQGQSGETQYF. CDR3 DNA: TGTGCCAGCAGCAGACAGGGTCAGTCGGGAGAGACCCAGTACTTC.

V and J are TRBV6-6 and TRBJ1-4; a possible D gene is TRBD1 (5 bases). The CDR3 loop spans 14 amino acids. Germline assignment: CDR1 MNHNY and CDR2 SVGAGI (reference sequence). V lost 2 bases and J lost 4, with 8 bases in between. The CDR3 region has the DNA TGTGCCAGCAGTTACGGGGGGAGTAATGAAAAACTGTTTTTT. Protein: CASSYGGSNEKLFF.

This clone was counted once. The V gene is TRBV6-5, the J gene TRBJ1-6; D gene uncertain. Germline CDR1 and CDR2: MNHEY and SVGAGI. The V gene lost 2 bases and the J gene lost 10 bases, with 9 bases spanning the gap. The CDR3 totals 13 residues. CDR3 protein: CASSYKVGSPLHF. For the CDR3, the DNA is TGTGCCAGCAGTTACAAAGTGGGATCACCCCTCCACTTT.

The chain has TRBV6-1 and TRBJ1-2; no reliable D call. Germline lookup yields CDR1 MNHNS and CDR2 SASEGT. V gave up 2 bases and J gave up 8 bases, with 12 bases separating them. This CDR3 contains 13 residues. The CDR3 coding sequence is TGTGCCAGCAGTGAACTAAGGGCAAGGGGCTACACCTTC. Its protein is CASSELRARGYTF.

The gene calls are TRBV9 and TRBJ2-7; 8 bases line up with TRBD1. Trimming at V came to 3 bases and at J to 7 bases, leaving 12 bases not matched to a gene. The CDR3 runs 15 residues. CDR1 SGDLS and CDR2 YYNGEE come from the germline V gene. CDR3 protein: CASSARTGFSWEQYF. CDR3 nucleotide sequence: TGTGCCAGCAGCGCCCGGACAGGGTTCTCTTGGGAGCAGTACTTC.

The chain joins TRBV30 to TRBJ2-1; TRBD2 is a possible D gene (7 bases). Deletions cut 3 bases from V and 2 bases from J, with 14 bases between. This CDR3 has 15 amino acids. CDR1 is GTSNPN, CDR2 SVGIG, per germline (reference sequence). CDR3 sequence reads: CAWSEGGSPYNEQFF. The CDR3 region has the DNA TGTGCCTGGAGCGAGGGGGGGTCCCCCTACAATGAGCAGTTCTTC.

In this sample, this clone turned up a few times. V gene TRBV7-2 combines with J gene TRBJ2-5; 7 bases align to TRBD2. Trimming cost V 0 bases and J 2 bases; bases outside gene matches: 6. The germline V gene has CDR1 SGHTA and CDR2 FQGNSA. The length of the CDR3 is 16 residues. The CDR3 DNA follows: TGTGCCAGCAGCTTAGCGAGCTCAGCGGGGCAAGAGACCCAGTACTTC. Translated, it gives CASSLASSAGQETQYF. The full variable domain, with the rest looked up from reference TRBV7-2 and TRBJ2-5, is GAGVSQSPSNKVTEKGKDVELRCDPISGHTALYWYRQSLGQGLEFLIYFQGNSAPDKSGLPSDRFSAERTGGSVSTLTIQRTQQEDSAVYLCASSLASSAGQETQYFGPGTRLLVL.

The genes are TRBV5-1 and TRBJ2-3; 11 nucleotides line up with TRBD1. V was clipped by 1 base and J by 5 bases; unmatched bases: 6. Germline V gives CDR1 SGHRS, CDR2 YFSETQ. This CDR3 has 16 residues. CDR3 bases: TGCGCCAGCAGCTTGCAAGGGACAGGGGGTCAAGATACGCAGTATTTT. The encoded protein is CASSLQGTGGQDTQYF.

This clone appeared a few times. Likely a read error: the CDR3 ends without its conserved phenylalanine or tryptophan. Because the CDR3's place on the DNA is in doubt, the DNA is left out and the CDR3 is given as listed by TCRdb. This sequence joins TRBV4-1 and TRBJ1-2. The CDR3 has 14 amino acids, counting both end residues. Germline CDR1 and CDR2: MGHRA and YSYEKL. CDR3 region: CASSQASFPADCAY.

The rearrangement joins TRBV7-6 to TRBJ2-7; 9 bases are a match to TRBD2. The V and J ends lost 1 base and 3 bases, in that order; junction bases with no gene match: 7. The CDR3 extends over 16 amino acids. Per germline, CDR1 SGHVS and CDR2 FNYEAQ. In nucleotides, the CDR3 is TGTGCCAGCAGCTTAGATGTAGCGGGGGAAAACTACGAGCAGTACTTC. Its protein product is CASSLDVAGENYEQYF. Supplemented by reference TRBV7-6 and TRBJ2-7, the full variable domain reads GAGVSQSPRYKVTKRGQDVALRCDPISGHVSLYWYRQALGQGPEFLTYFNYEAQQDKSGLPNDRFSAERPEGSISTLTIQRTEQRDSAMYRCASSLDVAGENYEQYFGPGTRLTVT.

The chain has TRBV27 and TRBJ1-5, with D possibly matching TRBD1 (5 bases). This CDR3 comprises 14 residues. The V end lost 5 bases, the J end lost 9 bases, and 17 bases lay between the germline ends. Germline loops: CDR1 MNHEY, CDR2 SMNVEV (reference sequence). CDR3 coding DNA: TGTGCCAGCAGTCCCTCCCCCAGGGAGCGGCCCCAGCATTTT. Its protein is CASSPSPRERPQHF.

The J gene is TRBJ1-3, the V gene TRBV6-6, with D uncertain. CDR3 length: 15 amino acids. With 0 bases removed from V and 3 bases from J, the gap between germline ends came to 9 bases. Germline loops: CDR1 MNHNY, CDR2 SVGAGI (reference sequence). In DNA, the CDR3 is TGTGCCAGCAGTTACTCAGGAGGGATTGGAAACACCATATATTTT. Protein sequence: CASSYSGGIGNTIYF.

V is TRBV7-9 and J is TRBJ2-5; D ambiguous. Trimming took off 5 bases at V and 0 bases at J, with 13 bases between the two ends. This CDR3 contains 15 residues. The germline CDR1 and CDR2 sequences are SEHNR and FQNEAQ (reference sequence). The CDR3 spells CASSTRSSNQETQYF. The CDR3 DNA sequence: TGTGCCAGCAGCACCCGGAGCTCTAACCAAGAGACCCAGTACTTC. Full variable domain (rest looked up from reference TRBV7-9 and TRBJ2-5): DTGVSQNPRHKITKRGQNVTFRCDPISEHNRLYWYRQTLGQGPEFLTYFQNEAQLEKSRLLSDRFSAERPKGSFSTLEIQRTEQGDSAMYLCASSTRSSNQETQYFGPGTRLLVL.

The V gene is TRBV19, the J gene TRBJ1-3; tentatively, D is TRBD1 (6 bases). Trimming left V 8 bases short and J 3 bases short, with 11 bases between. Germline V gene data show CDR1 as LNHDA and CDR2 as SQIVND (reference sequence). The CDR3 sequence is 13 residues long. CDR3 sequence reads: CASGRGGGNTIYF. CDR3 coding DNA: TGTGCCAGTGGGCGAGGGGGTGGAAACACCATATATTTT.

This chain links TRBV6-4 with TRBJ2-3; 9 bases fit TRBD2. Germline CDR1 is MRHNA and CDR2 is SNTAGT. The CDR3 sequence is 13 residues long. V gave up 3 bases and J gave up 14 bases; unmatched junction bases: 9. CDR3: CASSEGLAGKRYF. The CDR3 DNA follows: TGTGCCAGCAGTGAGGGGCTAGCGGGAAAACGGTATTTT.

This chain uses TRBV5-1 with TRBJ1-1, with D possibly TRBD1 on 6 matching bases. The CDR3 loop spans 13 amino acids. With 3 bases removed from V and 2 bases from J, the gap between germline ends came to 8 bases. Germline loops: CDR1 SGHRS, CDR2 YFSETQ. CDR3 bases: TGCGCCAGCAGCTGGGACACCAACACTGAAGCTTTCTTT. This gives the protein CASSWDTNTEAFF.